The TCR beta chain under discussion was sequenced for a study of blood T cell repertoires in COVID-19 (dated by TCRdb to about 2020). About the study as a whole: Collaborator samples came from the United States, Italy and Spain and covered acute and convalescent phases of COVID-19. The material from the prospective study consisted of cDNA or gDNA derived from T cells, B-cell-depleted T cells, or PBMCs. Deeply sampled blood TCRbeta repertoires from subjects exposed to, actively infected with, or recovered from COVID-19 were included in the dataset. A freely available public database, intended as a resource for researchers studying the immune response to SARS-CoV-2, is where the repertoires were released. Samples came from the ongoing ImmuneRACE study (first 160 participants) plus 1,254 subjects from 6 global collaborators. A de-identified subject ID, COVID-19 status, age in years and sex were almost always included in the sample metadata. HLA class I and class II types, where available, came from metadata supplied by the sample provider rather than from assay-based typing.

Each collaborating institution followed its own protocols to collect whole blood in K2EDTA tubes. For TCRbeta analysis, collaborator samples were shipped as frozen whole blood, as isolated PBMCs, or as DNA extracted from either sample type. Results and caveats for the whole study, not just this receptor: How much clinical and demographic metadata was included differed by source and by participant, and the metadata was provided uncurated.

TCRbeta CDR3 regions were amplified from genomic DNA using the immunoSEQ Assay, a bias-controlled multiplex PCR. The paper's data handling went like this. The number of nucleated cells in each sample was estimated from the amplification of reference gene primers within the assay. To quantify the absolute abundance of each unique TCRbeta CDR3 rearrangement, sequence reads were collapsed and filtered. For each sample, productive Simpson clonality was calculated as the square root of Simpson's diversity index over productive rearrangements. Not all clones reach the TCRdb copy of this immuneACCESS table, which keeps in-frame sequences only. Checked studies attribute under half of the gap to unresolved V genes and leave the rest unexplained. From that table come the V and J calls and clone size; the DNA was used to work out D and trimming. The sample table lists 65,000 to 90,000 clones, 88% of them with a count of one. In total, the top ten clones hold almost 7% of the sample.

From the cysteine through the phenylalanine, the CDR3 covers 13 amino acids. The entry retains the CDR3 DNA only, 39 bases that are in frame from base 1. As encoded in the germline V gene (reference sequence), CDR1 is MNHNY while CDR2 is SVGAGI. V is shortened by 5 bases, J by 5 bases, and the region joining them spans 9 bases. Turning to this clone: Its recognized antigen is unknown. No per-base quality is available; no much larger clone lies one base away.

The sequence derives from a woman of 80 years or more with acute or convalescent COVID-19. This chain is built from TRBV6-6 and TRBJ2-2, with a weak D call of TRBD1 (6 bases match). Specimen: peripheral blood. The CDR3 protein: CASSTTGTGELFF. The nucleotide sequence is TGTGCCAGCAGTACAACAGGGACCGGGGAGCTGTTTTTT.